Following are 5 T cell receptor beta chains from one sample sequenced in a study of T cell responses to AZD1222 COVID-19 vaccine (TCRdb year 2021). The receptor library was made with the immunoSEQ multiplex PCR assay. Entries here come from immuneACCESS through TCRdb and include only in-frame sequences with V and J called. Some clones fail to appear in such tables; in the studies checked, an unresolved V gene covers under half of the shortfall, and the cause of the remainder is unknown. The table for this sample lists around 110,000 clones; around 91% of them were counted only once. Of the sample, 6.5% to 10% is held by the ten largest clones. The label giving this sample's time point can be read as: about 28 days (+/-7) after the second vaccine dose. The sample here was peripheral blood, taken 28 days after the second AZD1222 dose. All receptors come from an adult who received the AZD1222 COVID-19 vaccine.

V usage is TRBV19 and J usage is TRBJ1-1, with D unresolved. V lost 5 bases and J 2 bases, leaving 12 bases between the germline ends. This CDR3 is built from 14 residues. In germline, CDR1 is LNHDA, CDR2 SQIVND (reference sequence). CDR3: CASSSRTENTEAFF. CDR3 DNA: TGTGCCAGTAGTTCCCGGACCGAAAACACTGAAGCTTTCTTT. Filled out from reference TRBV19 and TRBJ1-1, the complete variable domain reads DGGITQSPKYLFRKEGQNVTLSCEQNLNHDAMYWYRQDPGQGLRLIYYSQIVNDFQKGDIAEGYSVSREKKESFPLTVTSAQKNPTAFYLCASSSRTENTEAFFGQGTRLTVV.

This clone was detected once. This chain connects TRBV12-5 to TRBJ2-7; D is perhaps TRBD1 (6 bases). Trimming cost V 0 bases and J 0 bases, with 12 bases left between them. Germline loops: CDR1 LGHNT, CDR2 FRNRAP. The CDR3 covers 16 residues. The CDR3 sequence is CASGLVQGGISYEQYF. CDR3 nucleotide sequence: TGTGCTAGTGGTTTGGTACAGGGCGGCATCTCCTACGAGCAGTACTTC.

The J gene is TRBJ2-7, the V gene TRBV3-1 (or the pseudogene TRBV3-2), with D uncertain. V was shortened by 0 bases and J by 2 bases, with 8 bases between the two germline ends. Per germline, CDR1 LGHDT and CDR2 YNNKEL (reference sequence). There are 14 residues in the CDR3. The CDR3 nucleotides read TGTGCCAGCAGCCAAGAGGGGAACACCTACGAGCAGTACTTC. It yields the protein CASSQEGNTYEQYF.

The chain recombines TRBV7-2 with TRBJ2-7, with TRBD1 matching over 7 bases. The CDR3 is 15 residues long. CDR1 is SGHTA, CDR2 FQGNSA, per germline. Trimming removed 6 bases from V and 2 bases from J; junction bases left unmatched: 10. Written as DNA, the CDR3 is TGTGCCAGCAGTTTTTACAGGGGTGACACCTACGAGCAGTACTTC. Amino acid sequence: CASSFYRGDTYEQYF.

Comment on this clone: Other DNA sequences within the sample encode an identical CDR3. V usage is TRBV5-1 and J usage is TRBJ2-6; the D is unclear. Germline V CDR1 and CDR2: SGHRS, YFSETQ. The CDR3 runs to 14 residues. Trimming took 0 bases from V and 2 from J, leaving 3 bases between them. The CDR3 reads CASSLVPGANVLTF. The CDR3 nucleotides read TGCGCCAGCAGCTTGGTCCCTGGGGCCAACGTCCTGACTTTC.